In this sample, the clone carrying this TCR beta chain turned up many times. This sample was taken from a study of blood T cell repertoires in COVID-19. This CDR3 comprises 18 residues. Germline V gives CDR1 MNHEY, CDR2 SVGEGT. Trimming removed 5 bases from V and 0 bases from J; junction bases left unmatched: 12. Assay: immunoSEQ multiplex PCR; the TCRdb copy retains only in-frame clones and omits some. The profile shows a few hundred thousand clones, 75% to 90% of them singletons. J is TRBJ1-1 and V is TRBV6-2 or TRBV6-3, with 10 bases that match TRBD1. Sequencing was carried out using peripheral blood. This clonotype was sampled from a woman younger than 30 with acute or convalescent COVID-19. CDR3 coding DNA: TGTGCCAGCAGTCCCCTCCGGGGACAGGGGTTGCTGAACACTGAAGCTTTCTTT. Its protein product is CASSPLRGQGLLNTEAFF.